Listed below are T cell receptor beta chains from one sample, sequenced in a study of human T cells and chemical hapten exposure. One entry per CDR3 protein results from TCRdb running MiXCR on the 5' RACE reads. The profile shows roughly 110,000 distinct CDR3 sequences, roughly 18% of them singletons. These TCRs come from a human donor in good health. The CDR3 runs from the conserved cysteine through the conserved F or W. D genes are given only for firm matches. A row's size may be missing; if present it is once, few, many or a size class.

abundance: .
d_gene: TRBD1
v_gene: TRBV9
j_gene: TRBJ1-6
CDR3aa: CASSHRQGMNSPLHF
CDR3nt: TGTGCCAGCAGCCACCGACAGGGGATGAACTCACCCCTCCACTTT

abundance: .
d_gene: .
v_gene: TRBV28
j_gene: TRBJ2-1
CDR3aa: CASSPLGGVSINEQFF
CDR3nt: TGTGCCAGCAGTCCCCTTGGTGGGGTCTCAATCAATGAGCAGTTCTTC

abundance: few
d_gene: .
v_gene: TRBV12-3/TRBV12-4
j_gene: TRBJ1-5
CDR3aa: CASSLFPVGTASNQPQHF
CDR3nt: TGTGCCAGCAGTTTATTCCCTGTAGGGACTGCTAGCAATCAGCCCCAGCATTTT

abundance: few
d_gene: .
v_gene: TRBV5-4
j_gene: TRBJ2-7
CDR3aa: CASSPAASGYYEQYF
CDR3nt: TGTGCCAGCAGCCCGGCAGCCTCGGGCTACTACGAGCAGTACTTC

abundance: .
d_gene: TRBD1
v_gene: TRBV5-1
j_gene: TRBJ1-6
CDR3aa: CASSLDRQGDSPLHF
CDR3nt: TGCGCCAGCAGCTTGGATCGACAGGGCGATTCACCCCTCCACTTT

abundance: few
d_gene: TRBD1
v_gene: TRBV2
j_gene: TRBJ2-6
CDR3aa: CASSDTGGSSGANVLTF
CDR3nt: TGTGCCAGCAGTGACACAGGGGGCTCCTCTGGGGCCAACGTCCTGACTTTC

abundance: .
d_gene: .
v_gene: TRBV4-2
j_gene: TRBJ2-5
CDR3aa: CASSPRPFWTQYF
CDR3nt: TGTGCCAGCAGCCCCCGGCCCTTTTGGACCCAGTACTTC

abundance: .
d_gene: .
v_gene: TRBV10-3
j_gene: TRBJ2-3
CDR3aa: CAIRGPPTDTQYF
CDR3nt: TGTGCCATCAGGGGGCCCCCCACAGATACGCAGTATTTT

abundance: few
d_gene: TRBD2
v_gene: TRBV7-2
j_gene: TRBJ2-5
CDR3aa: CASSLIIPSWGLAGPQETQYF
CDR3nt: TGTGCCAGCAGCTTAATCATCCCCTCTTGGGGACTAGCGGGGCCACAAGAGACCCAGTACTTC

abundance: few
d_gene: .
v_gene: TRBV6-5
j_gene: TRBJ2-1
CDR3aa: CASSRKGGGYNEQFF
CDR3nt: TGTGCCAGCAGCCGTAAAGGGGGTGGGTACAATGAGCAGTTCTTC

abundance: few
d_gene: .
v_gene: TRBV7-2
j_gene: TRBJ1-6
CDR3aa: CASSLAGSGVHSPLHF
CDR3nt: TGTGCCAGCAGCTTAGCGGGCTCAGGGGTTCATTCACCCCTCCACTTT